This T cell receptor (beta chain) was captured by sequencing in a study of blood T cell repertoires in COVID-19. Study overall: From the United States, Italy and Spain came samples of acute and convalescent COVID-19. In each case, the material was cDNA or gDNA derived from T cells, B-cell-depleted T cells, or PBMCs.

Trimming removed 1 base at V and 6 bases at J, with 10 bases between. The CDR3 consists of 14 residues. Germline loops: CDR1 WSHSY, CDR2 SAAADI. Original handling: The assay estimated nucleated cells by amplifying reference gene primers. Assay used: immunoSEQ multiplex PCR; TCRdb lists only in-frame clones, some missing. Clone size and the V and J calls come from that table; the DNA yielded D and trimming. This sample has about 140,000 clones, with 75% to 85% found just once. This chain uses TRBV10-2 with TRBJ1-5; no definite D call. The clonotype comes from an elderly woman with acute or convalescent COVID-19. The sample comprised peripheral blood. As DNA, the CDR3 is TGCGCCAGCAGTGAGTATCCCGCAGTTCAGCCCCAGCATTTT. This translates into CASSEYPAVQPQHF.